This TCR beta chain was obtained from a study of cytomegalovirus exposure and HLA in healthy donors. The CDR3 is made up of 15 amino acids. CDR1 is SEHNR, CDR2 FQNEAQ, per germline (reference sequence). Trimming removed 1 base from V and 9 bases from J; junction bases left unmatched: 9. Primers: 60 Vbeta forward and 13 Jbeta reverse. Clones were sequenced by immunoSEQ multiplex PCR, and TCRdb holds only the in-frame ones, with some missing. The sample contains approximately 150,000 clones, 82% of which appear only once. This chain uses TRBV7-9 with TRBJ2-1; 7 positions match TRBD1. Sequenced input: PBMCs. The receptor was isolated from a male donor in good health and CMV-seronegative. The DNA for the CDR3 is TGTGCCAGCAGCTTAGTGGCGGCAGGGACAGTTGAGCAGTTCTTC. Translating it yields CASSLVAAGTVEQFF. The whole variable domain, remainder taken from reference TRBV7-9 and TRBJ2-1, is DTGVSQNPRHKITKRGQNVTFRCDPISEHNRLYWYRQTLGQGPEFLTYFQNEAQLEKSRLLSDRFSAERPKGSFSTLEIQRTEQGDSAMYLCASSLVAAGTVEQFFGPGTRLTVL.